A selection of T cell receptor beta chains follows, all from one sample in a study of T cell responses to AZD1222 COVID-19 vaccine. Method: immunoSEQ multiplex PCR; TCRdb's copy keeps in-frame clones and lacks some. The sample comprises about 97,000 clones, 80% to 90% of which are singletons, and approximately 7.5% rests with the top ten. The sequences come from peripheral blood, collected on day 0 of AZD1222 vaccination. These receptors originate from an adult in good health. Both conserved end residues are part of each CDR3. D genes are given only for firm matches. Expanded clones get a size class; other rows say once, few or many, or leave the size out.

v_call: TRBV7-3; j_call: TRBJ1-2; d_call: TRBD1; clone_size: .; cdr3_aa: CASSSGTGTGTGYTF; cdr3_nt: TGTGCCAGCAGCTCGGGCACCGGGACAGGGACTGGCTACACCTTC
v_call: TRBV27; j_call: TRBJ1-2; d_call: TRBD1; clone_size: .; cdr3_aa: CASSPTGQGLITGYTF; cdr3_nt: TGTGCCAGCAGTCCCACCGGACAGGGGCTGATTACGGGCTACACCTTC
v_call: TRBV7-8; j_call: TRBJ2-3; d_call: .; clone_size: .; cdr3_aa: CASSRSGQTDTQYF; cdr3_nt: TGTGCCAGCAGCCGCTCCGGCCAGACAGATACGCAGTATTTT
v_call: TRBV4-1; j_call: TRBJ2-7; d_call: TRBD2; clone_size: once; cdr3_aa: CASSRWTSGISSEQYF; cdr3_nt: TGCGCCAGCAGCCGGTGGACTAGCGGGATCTCATCCGAGCAGTACTTC
v_call: TRBV7-2; j_call: TRBJ1-2; d_call: .; clone_size: .; cdr3_aa: CASSLDRGGAEGYTF; cdr3_nt: TGTGCCAGCAGCTTAGATAGGGGGGGCGCAGAAGGCTACACCTTC
v_call: TRBV12-3/TRBV12-4; j_call: TRBJ2-2; d_call: .; clone_size: .; cdr3_aa: CASSFAPGELFF; cdr3_nt: TGTGCCAGCAGTTTCGCGCCCGGGGAGCTGTTTTTT
v_call: TRBV18; j_call: TRBJ1-2; d_call: TRBD1; clone_size: .; cdr3_aa: CASSPPTGVVGYTF; cdr3_nt: TGTGCCAGCTCACCACCGACAGGGGTAGTCGGCTACACCTTC
v_call: TRBV12-3/TRBV12-4; j_call: TRBJ1-1; d_call: .; clone_size: .; cdr3_aa: CASSSTGNTEAFF; cdr3_nt: TGTGCCAGCAGTTCGACAGGGAACACTGAAGCTTTCTTT
v_call: TRBV11-3; j_call: TRBJ2-2; d_call: .; clone_size: .; cdr3_aa: CASSLAGNGELFF; cdr3_nt: TGTGCCAGCAGCTTAGCTGGAAACGGGGAGCTGTTTTTT
v_call: TRBV6-2/TRBV6-3; j_call: TRBJ2-3; d_call: TRBD2; clone_size: .; cdr3_aa: CASSKGTSGRLNTQYF; cdr3_nt: TGTGCCAGCAGTAAAGGGACTAGCGGGAGATTAAATACGCAGTATTTT
v_call: TRBV5-6; j_call: TRBJ1-5; d_call: TRBD1; clone_size: .; cdr3_aa: CASSNDRGGNQPQHF; cdr3_nt: TGTGCCAGCAGCAATGACAGGGGTGGCAATCAGCCCCAGCATTTT
v_call: TRBV10-3; j_call: TRBJ1-1; d_call: TRBD1; clone_size: .; cdr3_aa: CAIRAGGMNTEAFF; cdr3_nt: TGTGCCATCAGGGCAGGGGGCATGAACACTGAAGCTTTCTTT
v_call: TRBV27; j_call: TRBJ2-1; d_call: TRBD2; clone_size: once; cdr3_aa: CASSPRLAGGPRLEQFF; cdr3_nt: TGTGCCAGCAGTCCCAGACTAGCGGGAGGGCCCAGGCTTGAGCAGTTCTTC
v_call: TRBV28; j_call: TRBJ2-1; d_call: .; clone_size: few; cdr3_aa: CASSLFQGLLQGSNEQFF; cdr3_nt: TGTGCCAGCAGTTTATTTCAAGGTCTCCTGCAGGGGTCCAATGAGCAGTTCTTC
v_call: TRBV6-5; j_call: TRBJ1-1; d_call: TRBD1; clone_size: .; cdr3_aa: CASSLRDRGTEAFF; cdr3_nt: TGTGCCAGCAGTCTCCGGGACAGGGGAACTGAAGCTTTCTTT
v_call: TRBV11-3; j_call: TRBJ2-1; d_call: TRBD1; clone_size: .; cdr3_aa: CASSLESGQGAGEQFF; cdr3_nt: TGTGCCAGCAGCTTAGAATCTGGACAGGGGGCTGGTGAGCAGTTCTTC
v_call: TRBV10-1; j_call: TRBJ1-6; d_call: .; clone_size: .; cdr3_aa: CASSFSKGGSPLHF; cdr3_nt: TGCGCCAGCAGTTTTTCGAAGGGGGGTTCACCCCTCCACTTT
v_call: TRBV6-5; j_call: TRBJ2-2; d_call: .; clone_size: .; cdr3_aa: CAIAGPNTGELFF; cdr3_nt: TGTGCCATCGCGGGGCCTAACACCGGGGAGCTGTTTTTT
v_call: TRBV30; j_call: TRBJ2-7; d_call: TRBD1; clone_size: .; cdr3_aa: CAWSGKQGALSEQYF; cdr3_nt: TGTGCCTGGAGCGGGAAGCAGGGGGCGCTTAGCGAGCAGTACTTC
v_call: TRBV5-6; j_call: TRBJ2-2; d_call: .; clone_size: .; cdr3_aa: CASSLGPRRGTGELFF; cdr3_nt: TGTGCCAGCAGCTTAGGACCGAGAAGGGGCACCGGGGAGCTGTTTTTT
v_call: TRBV20-1; j_call: TRBJ1-1; d_call: .; clone_size: .; cdr3_aa: CSARFSTEAFF; cdr3_nt: TGCAGTGCTAGATTTAGCACTGAAGCTTTCTTT
v_call: TRBV28; j_call: TRBJ1-4; d_call: .; clone_size: few; cdr3_aa: CASRIQGEEGKLFF; cdr3_nt: TGTGCCAGCAGGATTCAGGGAGAGGAGGGAAAACTGTTTTTT